This T cell receptor (beta chain) came from a study of response to subunit inactivated influenza vaccine. General observations from the study: The authors offered the suggestion that each seasonal influenza vaccination recruits few new T cells.

This clonotype was found a few times. Its antigen is undetermined. From the RT-PCR reads, TCRdb called clonotypes with MiXCR, one entry per CDR3 protein. In the table there are some 520,000 distinct CDR3 sequences, approximately 15% of which are singletons. V dropped 2 bases and J dropped 7 bases, with 8 bases sitting between them. The CDR3 consists of 13 residues. Germline assignment: CDR1 SGHTA and CDR2 FQGNSA. The sequence was collected from a man aged 50 to 69 who received an inactivated influenza vaccine. The sample here was CD4+ T cells sorted from PBMCs, taken roughly 24 months after vaccination. V usage is TRBV7-2 and J usage is TRBJ1-4; D ambiguous. The CDR3 sequence is CASSLRFGEKLFF. The CDR3 nucleotides read TGTGCCAGCAGCTTAAGGTTCGGTGAAAAACTGTTTTTT.